This T cell receptor beta chain was observed in a study of control samples from healthy donors and cancer patients. The V and J ends lost 2 bases and 0 bases respectively, with 8 bases between them. The germline V gene encodes CDR1 MNHEY and CDR2 SMNVEV (reference sequence). There are 15 residues in the CDR3. Sequencing used immunoSEQ multiplex PCR; TCRdb keeps in-frame clones, though not all of them. The sample carries 70,000 or so clones, about 80% recorded once. V and J are TRBV27 and TRBJ1-5, with D hard to call. Sequenced sample: blood. The TCR sequence derives from a man aged 45-65 years in good health. The DNA of the CDR3 is TGTGCCAGCAGTTTAAGGGCTTATAGCAATCAGCCCCAGCATTTT. Its protein product is CASSLRAYSNQPQHF.